The clone carrying this T cell receptor beta chain was counted only a few times. This CDR3 contains 14 residues. Trimming pared 4 bases from V and 7 bases from J, leaving 11 bases between. Germline V gene sequence: CDR1 SEHNR, CDR2 FQNEAQ (reference sequence). The data are from a study of blood T cell repertoires in COVID-19. Study in general: Italy, Spain and the United States were the sources of the convalescent and acute COVID-19 samples. T cells, B-cell-depleted T cells, or PBMCs supplied cDNA or gDNA.

Authors' processing steps: The assay estimated nucleated cells by amplifying reference gene primers. The data were produced by immunoSEQ multiplex PCR, yet TCRdb's version contains in-frame clones alone and is incomplete. The DNA gave D and trimming, while V, J and clone size come from that table. The sample has about 370,000 clones, roughly nine tenths seen once; the top ten hold about 2.9%. A Seattle source enrolled patients during active infection and followed them longitudinally. The specimen sequenced was peripheral blood. The TCR was taken from a woman under 40 with COVID-19, enrolled during active disease. This chain uses TRBV7-9 with TRBJ1-6, with D tentatively TRBD1 (5 bases). This chain's CDR3 is CASSWQGSNSPLHF. CDR3 DNA: TGTGCCAGCAGCTGGCAGGGCTCCAATTCACCCCTCCACTTT. Complete variable domain (other parts from reference TRBV7-9 and TRBJ1-6): DTGVSQNPRHKITKRGQNVTFRCDPISEHNRLYWYRQTLGQGPEFLTYFQNEAQLEKSRLLSDRFSAERPKGSFSTLEIQRTEQGDSAMYLCASSWQGSNSPLHFGNGTRLTVT.